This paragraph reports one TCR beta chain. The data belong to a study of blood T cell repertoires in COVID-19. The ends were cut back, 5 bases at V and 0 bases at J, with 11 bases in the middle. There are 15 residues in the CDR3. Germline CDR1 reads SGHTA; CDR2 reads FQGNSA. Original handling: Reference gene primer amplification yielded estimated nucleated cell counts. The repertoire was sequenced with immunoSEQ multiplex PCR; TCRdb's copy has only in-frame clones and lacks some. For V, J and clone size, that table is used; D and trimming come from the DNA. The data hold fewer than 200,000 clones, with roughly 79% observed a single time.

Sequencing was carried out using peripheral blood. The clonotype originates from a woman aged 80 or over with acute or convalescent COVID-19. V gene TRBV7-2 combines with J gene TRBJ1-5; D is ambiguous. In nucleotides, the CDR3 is TGTGCCAGCAGCCAGAGCGCGGGTAGCAATCAGCCCCAGCATTTT. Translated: CASSQSAGSNQPQHF.